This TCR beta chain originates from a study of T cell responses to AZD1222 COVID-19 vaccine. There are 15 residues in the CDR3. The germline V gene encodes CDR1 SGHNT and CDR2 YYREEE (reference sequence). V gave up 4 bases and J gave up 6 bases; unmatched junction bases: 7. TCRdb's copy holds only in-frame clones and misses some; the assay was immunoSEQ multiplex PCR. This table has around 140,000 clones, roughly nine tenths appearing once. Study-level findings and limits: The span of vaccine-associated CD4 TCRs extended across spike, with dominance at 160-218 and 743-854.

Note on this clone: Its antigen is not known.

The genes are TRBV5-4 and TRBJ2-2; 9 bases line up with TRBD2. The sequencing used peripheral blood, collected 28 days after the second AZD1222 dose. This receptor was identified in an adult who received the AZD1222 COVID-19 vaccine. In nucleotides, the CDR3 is TGTGCCAGCAGCCCCGATGGCGGGAGGGCCGGGGAGCTGTTTTTT. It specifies CASSPDGGRAGELFF.